This note documents a single TCR beta chain sequence. Its target is unknown. This record comes from a study of metastatic and nonmetastatic thyroid tumors. Study summary: Repertoires were compared across blood and tumor or nodule tissue from malignant and benign thyroid patients. General observations from the study: Across blood and tumor, TCR beta diversity in malignant thyroid tumors was reportedly significantly higher than in benign nodules.

Nobody among the patients had been given any treatment before thyroid surgery. V dropped 6 bases and J dropped 5; count of bases not matched to a gene: 9. CDR3 length: 13 residues. Germline V CDR1 and CDR2: DFQATT, SNEGSKA (reference sequence). As originally analysed: Between-group CDR3 differences, defined by clinicopathological status, yielded a distant-metastasis classifier for papillary thyroid cancer. Using MiXCR, TCRdb reanalyzed the PCR reads. These V and J calls are TCRdb output, not the study's own analysis. The data contain 30,000 to 40,000 clones, 30% to 40% of them singletons. This chain connects TRBV20-1 to TRBJ1-1; TRBD1 aligns across 7 bases. The receptor comes from a female donor with papillary thyroid cancer or a benign thyroid nodule (not recorded which). Some clones in this sample may be carry-over from other donors' samples. Sequences were obtained from tumor tissue. The CDR3 here is CSAAQGVGTEAFF. The CDR3 nucleotides are TGCAGTGCCGCCCAGGGGGTTGGGACTGAAGCTTTCTTT.